Below are 18 T cell receptor beta chains sequenced from a single sample in a study of cytomegalovirus exposure and HLA in healthy donors. The study ran its PCR with 60 Vbeta and 13 Jbeta primers. Clones were read by immunoSEQ multiplex PCR, and TCRdb kept only the in-frame ones, dropping some. The data contain approximately 110,000 clones, less than 70% of them singletons. Sequences were obtained from PBMCs. All receptors derive from a woman aged 25 to 39 in good health and CMV-seronegative.

J is TRBJ1-5 and V is TRBV6-5; maybe TRBD1 (5 bases). The ends were cut back, 6 bases at V and 4 bases at J, with 16 bases in the middle. From germline, CDR1 is MNHEY and CDR2 SVGAGI. CDR3 size: 15 residues. CDR3 sequence reads: CASSGFRGSNQPQHF. The CDR3 DNA reads as TGTGCCAGCAGCGGGTTTAGGGGTTCGAATCAGCCCCAGCATTTT.

CDR3 amino acids: CASSPDRATYGYTF. As DNA, the CDR3 is TGCGCCAGCAGCCCCGACAGGGCAACCTATGGCTACACCTTC. V usage is TRBV4-3 and J usage is TRBJ1-2; 7 bases are shared with TRBD1. The CDR3 contains 14 residues. The junction had 6 bases not matched to a gene; V was cut back by 4 bases and J by 4 bases. The germline V gene encodes CDR1 LGHNA and CDR2 YSLEER.

V usage is TRBV2 and J usage is TRBJ2-1, with TRBD2 identical over 8 bases. CDR3 length: 14 residues. The J segment lost 8 bases and the V segment lost 8 bases, leaving 11 bases of the junction unmatched. From germline, CDR1 is SNHLY and CDR2 FYNNEI. The CDR3 spells CASSYSGAIDEQFF. The CDR3 region has the DNA TGTGCCAGCTCTTATAGCGGGGCTATAGATGAGCAGTTCTTC.

The chain's CDR3 is CAIRGGTGEIRETQYF. The CDR3 coding sequence is TGTGCCATCAGGGGGGGTACGGGGGAGATAAGAGAGACCCAGTACTTC. This rearrangement joins TRBV10-3 to TRBJ2-5; TRBD2 is a possible D gene (6 bases). The V gene lost 6 bases and the J gene lost 4 bases, with 21 bases spanning the gap. The CDR3 consists of 16 residues. CDR1 ENHRY and CDR2 SYGVKD come from the germline V gene.

This clone has a single count. The V call is TRBV5-1, the J call TRBJ1-3; TRBD1 might be the D (6 bases). V dropped 0 bases and J dropped 0 bases, with 10 bases sitting between them. CDR1 and CDR2 from the germline V gene are SGHRS and YFSETQ. The CDR3 is 16 residues long. The CDR3 here is CASSLAGQNSGNTIYF. The CDR3 bases are TGCGCCAGCAGCTTGGCCGGACAGAACTCTGGAAACACCATATATTTT.

The genes are TRBV14 and TRBJ2-2, with D maybe TRBD2 (6 bases). V was clipped by 6 bases and J by 4 bases, with 24 bases between them. The CDR3 has 18 residues. Germline V lookup: CDR1 SGHDN, CDR2 FVKESK. The CDR3 protein is CASSQTDRLEGGTGELFF. CDR3 DNA: TGTGCCAGCAGTCAAACGGACCGACTGGAGGGTGGCACCGGGGAGCTGTTTTTT.

V and J are TRBV4-1 and TRBJ2-1, with 9 bases identical to TRBD2. V was pared by 2 bases and J by 5 bases, with 7 bases of the junction left unmatched. Germline CDR1 is MGHRA and CDR2 is YSYEKL. This CDR3 region has 16 residues. This chain's CDR3 is CASSQKGLAGNNEQFF. The CDR3 nucleotides are TGCGCCAGCAGCCAAAAGGGACTAGCCGGAAACAATGAGCAGTTCTTC.

The rearrangement joins TRBV5-1 to TRBJ2-7; D unclear. The CDR3 contains 13 residues. Trimming pared 1 base from V and 3 bases from J, leaving 8 bases between. Germline CDR1 and CDR2: SGHRS and YFSETQ. The chain's CDR3 is CASSLTDRYEQYF. CDR3 DNA: TGCGCCAGCAGCTTGACAGATCGCTACGAGCAGTACTTC.

The J gene is TRBJ1-2, the V gene TRBV7-8, with TRBD1 as a possible D gene (5 bases). Germline values: CDR1 SGHVS, CDR2 FQNEAQ. Trimming took 5 bases from V and 2 from J, leaving 9 bases between them. This CDR3 has 13 residues. Here the CDR3 DNA reads TGTGCCAGCAGCGGGGCAGGGAACTATGGCTACACCTTC. Protein: CASSGAGNYGYTF.

The sample holds a few counts of this clone. A junction end diverges from the germline sequence, so it may reflect a read error. The CDR3 reads CASSLGLAGYNEQFF. CDR3 coding DNA: TGTGCTAGCAGCTTAGGGCTAGCGGGATACAATGAGCAGTTCTTC. J is TRBJ2-1 and V is TRBV7-7, with TRBD2 identical over 9 bases. The CDR3 contains 15 residues. The V gene's germline CDR1 is SSHAT and CDR2 FNYEAQ (reference sequence). The whole variable domain, filled in from reference TRBV7-7 and TRBJ2-1, reads GAGVSQSPRYKVTKRGQDVTLRCDPISSHATLYWYQQALGQGPEFLTYFNYEAQPDKSGLPSDRFSAERPEGSISTLTIQRTEQRDSAMYRCASSLGLAGYNEQFFGPGTRLTVL.

This chain uses TRBV10-3 with TRBJ2-1, with TRBD1 as a possible D gene (7 bases). Germline V CDR1 and CDR2: ENHRY, SYGVKD. The V end lost 7 bases, the J end lost 8 bases, and 9 bases lay between the germline ends. CDR3 size: 11 residues. The CDR3 is CAIIRGDEQFF. CDR3 nucleotide sequence: TGTGCCATCATCAGGGGGGATGAGCAGTTCTTC.

This chain uses TRBV28 with TRBJ2-7; D is perhaps TRBD1 (6 bases). The germline gives CDR1 MDHEN, CDR2 SYDVKM. This CDR3 region has 14 residues. V was shortened by 3 bases and J by 4 bases, with 13 bases between the two germline ends. In nucleotides, the CDR3 is TGTGCCAGCAGTTTCCTGGGGGCGAATTACGAGCAGTACTTC. This codes for CASSFLGANYEQYF.

V and J are TRBV4-1 and TRBJ2-5, with unresolved D. V shed 0 bases and J shed 6 bases, with 11 bases lying between them. This CDR3 is built from 14 residues. Germline CDR1 and CDR2: MGHRA and YSYEKL. The DNA for the CDR3 is TGCGCCAGCAGCCAAGATCTCCAGGTACAGACCCAGTACTTC. Translated: CASSQDLQVQTQYF.

This chain links TRBV11-3 with TRBJ1-3; 10 bases line up with TRBD1. Trimming at V came to 5 bases and at J to 0 bases, leaving 4 bases not matched to a gene. Germline loops: CDR1 SGHNT, CDR2 YENEEA. There are 16 residues in the CDR3. CDR3 bases: TGTGCCAGCAGCCCGGGACAGGGGAGCTCTGGAAACACCATATATTTT. This gives the protein CASSPGQGSSGNTIYF.

This chain links TRBV15 with TRBJ2-3, with 7 bases lining up with TRBD2. The CDR3 runs to 15 residues. V dropped 6 bases and J dropped 2; count of bases not matched to a gene: 8. Germline CDR1 and CDR2: LNHNV and YYDKDF (reference sequence). CDR3 DNA: TGTGCCACCAGGGCCTCGGGGAGGGCCACAGATACGCAGTATTTT. Translated: CATRASGRATDTQYF.

The rearrangement joins TRBV30 to TRBJ2-7; D gene unclear. V was clipped by 0 bases and J by 2 bases, with 8 bases between them. Germline CDR1 is GTSNPN and CDR2 is SVGIG (reference sequence). The CDR3 runs to 13 residues. Here the CDR3 DNA reads TGTGCCTGGAGTGTAGCTATGGCCTACGAGCAGTACTTC. Translating gives CAWSVAMAYEQYF.

The V gene is TRBV7-3, the J gene TRBJ1-2, with 8 bases that match TRBD1. Germline lookup yields CDR1 SGHTA and CDR2 FQGTGA. With 4 bases clipped from V and 12 bases from J, the junction kept 13 bases outside the gene matches. CDR3 size: 14 residues. The CDR3, as DNA: TGTGCCAGCAGCTCTACAGGGGGTATGGCCCTTCACACCTTC. Protein: CASSSTGGMALHTF.

The chain employs TRBV2 and TRBJ2-5; D not resolved. Trimming left V 4 bases short and J 4 bases short, with 10 bases between. This CDR3 has 13 amino acids. Germline CDR1 SNHLY, CDR2 FYNNEI. In DNA form, the CDR3 reads TGTGCCAGCAGTGCGATGGGCGCAGAGACCCAGTACTTC. This sequence encodes CASSAMGAETQYF.